Listed below are T cell receptor beta chains from one sample, sequenced in a study of siplizumab effects on memory and regulatory T cells. The table came from immunoSEQ multiplex PCR; TCRdb's copy has only in-frame clones and leaves some out. The data hold thousands of clones, with roughly 63% observed a single time. Material for sequencing was effector memory CD8+ T cells sorted from blood. All receptors come from a human donor in good health. CDR3s include the opening cysteine and the closing phenylalanine or tryptophan. A D gene is named only where the DNA matches it firmly. Size is stated for part of the rows, as once, few or many counts, or as a class when the clone is expanded.

J gene | clone size | D gene | V gene | CDR3 DNA | CDR3 protein
TRBJ2-7 | - | - | TRBV5-5 | TGTGCCAGCAGCTTCGGGGGGCTGGACGAGCAGTACTTC | CASSFGGLDEQYF
TRBJ1-3 | few | - | TRBV6-1 | TGTGCCAGCAGTGAAGAGGCGGGGGGCTCTGGAAACACCATATATTTT | CASSEEAGGSGNTIYF
TRBJ1-5 | few | - | TRBV6-6 | TGTGCCACCGCTATGTTCGAACCCAAGGGACAGCCCCAGCATTTT | CATAMFEPKGQPQHF
TRBJ2-2 | - | - | TRBV25-1 | TGTGCCAGCAGTGAAGCGGACGACACCGGGGAGCTGTTTTTT | CASSEADDTGELFF
TRBJ1-1 | - | - | TRBV5-1 | TGCGCCAGCAGCTTAGGGACAACAAACACTGAAGCTTTCTTT | CASSLGTTNTEAFF
TRBJ2-3 | - | - | TRBV1 | TGCACCAGCGCAAAGGACTACCCAACGGATACGCAGTATTTT | CTSAKDYPTDTQYF
TRBJ2-3 | few | TRBD2 | TRBV6-4 | TGTGCCAGCAGTGACGCTAGCGGGGGGGCGACAGATACGCAGTATTTT | CASSDASGGATDTQYF
TRBJ1-6 | once | TRBD1 | TRBV6-6 | TGTGCCAGCAGTTATGGGGACAGTAATTCACCCCTCCACTTT | CASSYGDSNSPLHF
TRBJ2-3 | - | TRBD2 | TRBV6-4 | TGTGCCAGCAGTGATGTAGCGGGGAGCACAGATACGCAGTATTTT | CASSDVAGSTDTQYF
TRBJ1-6 | few | TRBD1 | TRBV15 | TGTGCCACCAGCCAAGTAGGGGGCACCCTCCACTTT | CATSQVGGTLHF
TRBJ2-3 | - | TRBD1 | TRBV6-4 | TGTGCCAGCAGTGACTCAGGGGGCGCAGATACGCAGTATTTT | CASSDSGGADTQYF
TRBJ2-5 | - | - | TRBV9 | TGTGCCAGCAGCGTAGGGGGTAGCGGTCAAGAGACCCAGTACTTC | CASSVGGSGQETQYF
TRBJ1-3 | few | - | TRBV29-1 | TGCAGCGTTGAAGATGGGGGTTCCCACTCTGGAAACACCATATATTTT | CSVEDGGSHSGNTIYF
TRBJ1-6 | - | TRBD1 | TRBV5-6 | TGTGCCAGCAGCCGCATTCCGACAGGGGGCGATGATTCACCCCTCCACTTT | CASSRIPTGGDDSPLHF
TRBJ1-5 | - | TRBD1 | TRBV19 | TGTGCCAGTAGTATCTCCAGGGGGGCTCAGAACCTCAATCAGCCCCAGCATTTT | CASSISRGAQNLNQPQHF
TRBJ2-5 | - | TRBD2 | TRBV6-5 | TGTGCCAGCAGTGGATCTAGCGGGGGGGCGGAGACCCAGTACTTC | CASSGSSGGAETQYF
TRBJ2-7 | - | - | TRBV6-1 | TGTGCCAGCACCCCCGCGAGGAACTCCTACGAGCAGTACTTC | CASTPARNSYEQYF
TRBJ1-1 | - | - | TRBV19 | TGTGCCAGTAGTATGATCGGTAAGGAAGCTTTCTTT | CASSMIGKEAFF
TRBJ2-7 | - | TRBD1 | TRBV4-1 | TGCGCCAGCAGCCAGGGGACAGGGTCCGGCTACGAGCAGTACTTC | CASSQGTGSGYEQYF
TRBJ1-4 | - | - | TRBV19 | TGTGCCAGTAGTATAGCTCTGAACGACGGGGCTAATGAAAAACTGTTTTTT | CASSIALNDGANEKLFF
TRBJ2-7 | few | - | TRBV27 | TGTGCCAGCAGTTTGAAACCAACAGGTGCCTCCTACGAGCAGTACTTC | CASSLKPTGASYEQYF
TRBJ1-2 | - | - | TRBV30 | TGTGCCTGGAGTTTTGGCTACACCTTC | CAWSFGYTF
TRBJ2-3 | - | TRBD2 | TRBV4-2 | TGTGCCAGCAGCCAAGGCGGGGGGGACACAGATACGCAGTATTTT | CASSQGGGDTDTQYF
TRBJ2-7 | - | TRBD1 | TRBV4-1 | TGCGCCAGCAGCCAGGGACAGACCGACACCTACGAGCAGTACTTC | CASSQGQTDTYEQYF
TRBJ2-7 | - | - | TRBV28 | TGTGCCAGCAGTTTCGTTGTTATGGACCCCGGAGAGCAGTACTTC | CASSFVVMDPGEQYF
TRBJ1-1 | - | TRBD1 | TRBV29-1 | TGCAGCGTTGAGACAGGGTTAAACACTGAAGCTTTCTTT | CSVETGLNTEAFF
TRBJ1-4 | few | - | TRBV6-4 | TGTGCCAGCAGTGCTAGAGCAGGCGATAATGAAAAACTGTTTTTT | CASSARAGDNEKLFF
TRBJ1-4 | few | - | TRBV6-5 | TGTGCCAGCAGTTACTCGGAGGGTACGGATGAAAAACTGTTTTTT | CASSYSEGTDEKLFF
TRBJ2-1 | - | - | TRBV6-5 | TGTGCCAGCAGCCCCGCTAGATTCAATGAGCAGTTCTTC | CASSPARFNEQFF
TRBJ2-7 | - | - | TRBV5-6 | TGTGCCAGCAGCTACGGGCGCAGCAGTGAGCAGTACTTC | CASSYGRSSEQYF
TRBJ1-1 | - | - | TRBV19 | TGTGCCAGTAGTATTTTGCTGGGGGGCGCATCTGAAGCTTTCTTT | CASSILLGGASEAFF